These T cell receptor beta chains were read from a single sample in a study of blood T cell repertoires in COVID-19. Profiling relied on immunoSEQ multiplex PCR, and the TCRdb table lists in-frame clones only, not all of them. The table shows over 150,000 clones, with approximately 84% occurring only once. The sample taken for sequencing was peripheral blood. These receptors came from a woman over 75 with COVID-19, enrolled during active disease. Each CDR3 is given without its conserved first and last residue. Fields, in order: CDR3 protein, J gene, clone size, V gene. The size of a clone is reported for some rows only, either as once, few or many, or as a class for expanded clones.

ASSQSGGRPYEQY | TRBJ2-7 | - | TRBV3-1/TRBV3-2
ASSLGSAYEQY | TRBJ2-7 | few | TRBV5-1
ASSPVGRGRPSTYNEQF | TRBJ2-1 | - | TRBV18
ASSLRHPDAYYSNQPQH | TRBJ1-5 | - | TRBV7-2
AIGTAQETQY | TRBJ2-5 | - | TRBV2
ASSEGQIGNTIY | TRBJ1-3 | few | TRBV6-5
ASSSPGLAGEGRSYNEQF | TRBJ2-1 | - | TRBV2
ASSLERGTLEQY | TRBJ2-7 | few | TRBV11-2
ASRGDGAYEQY | TRBJ2-7 | - | TRBV12-3/TRBV12-4
ATSDRGHAWSDTQY | TRBJ2-3 | - | TRBV24-1
ASSSSGYEQY | TRBJ2-7 | - | TRBV7-9
ASSSGAGDTQY | TRBJ2-3 | - | TRBV9